One TCR beta chain is described in this entry. The sample holds a few counts of this clone. Its antigen has not been determined. No clone much larger than this one lies a single base away; base qualities are absent. The sample belongs to a study of PD-L1 blockade in urothelial cancer (dated by TCRdb to about 2017). At the level of the whole study: All patients started therapy at some point between 2014 and 2016 and received atezolizumab 1,200 mg intravenously every 3 weeks. Patients had an ECOG performance status of 0 or 1 and had received between 0 and 3 prior chemotherapy regimens. The study, an exploratory multi-omic analysis, examined somatic, immune and clinical correlates of response to PD-L1 blockade with atezolizumab in urothelial cancer. About 85% of the roughly 29 patients were identified as males with urothelial cancer of bladder origin, and a prior smoking history was reported by 18 of 29 patients. Blood samples were analyzed 3 weeks after the start of treatment (second dose) and 6 weeks after the start of treatment. Durable clinical benefit meant progression-free survival longer than 6 months, and TCR features were also tested against progression-free and overall survival. Over 28 patients had pretreatment blood TCR-seq, roughly 24 had at least one posttreatment blood collection, and roughly 24 had tumor TCR-seq. Blood samples gave median yields of approximately 130,000 T cells and over 80,000 unique TCRs, along with a median clonality of roughly 0.08. In the same patients who had TCR sequencing, pretreatment tumors also underwent whole exome sequencing and RNA sequencing. Pretreatment tumor samples, along with matched peripheral blood serially collected before and after atezolizumab treatment, were subjected to TCR sequencing. Durable clinical benefit was achieved by nine patients and was not achieved by 20 patients.

The full study reports these points: Because the sample size was small (n ≈ 30) and many of the analyses were exploratory, the results are meant to be hypothesis-generating. At 3 weeks after the start of treatment, tumor-associated TCR clones in peripheral blood had expanded more in patients with durable benefit (n ≈ 20, p = 0.022). Improved progression-free and overall survival was found to be associated with pretreatment peripheral blood TCR clonality below the median.

The cohort included 25 to 35 patients with locally advanced or metastatic urothelial carcinoma who were treated at Memorial Sloan Kettering on a trial protocol. Peripheral blood mononuclear cells were collected pretreatment and during treatment, with between 1 and 8 total time points obtained per patient. The Qiagen DNeasy Blood extraction kit was used to purify genomic DNA from total PBMCs and tumor samples. Collected pretreatment and during treatment, PBMCs were isolated and stored as previously described. Synthetic TCR analog templates were spiked into each PCR so that absolute template abundance could be estimated from read counts. The immunoSEQ assay used bias-controlled V and J gene primers to amplify TCRbeta CDR3 regions from genomic DNA. Sequencing of rearranged TCRbeta segments was done at approximately 20X coverage. In the authors' own workflow: Sequencing errors were corrected by clustering, and CDR3s were annotated against IMGT so that V, D and J genes could be assigned. Only productive TCRbeta rearrangements were used in downstream analyses, excluding out-of-frame or stop-codon sequences. To compute clonality, Shannon entropy was normalized by the log of the number of unique productive sequences and then subtracted from one. Fisher's exact test with Benjamini-Hochberg correction, using a cutoff of adjusted p below 0.01, was how clones that differed between time points or between blood and tumor were identified. The source is immuneACCESS, and TCRdb retained only in-frame sequences with V and J called. Part of the clones is not carried over; for the studies checked, unresolved V genes explain less than half of this, and the remainder is unexplained. V, J and clone size are those of that table, while D and trimming were read from the DNA. This sample gives over 45,000 clones in total; just over 85% of them show up just once. The ten largest clones take up approximately 2.9% of the sample.

The starting material was PBMCs, obtained around atezolizumab (anti-PD-L1) treatment. The TCR originated in a man aged 45-65 years with urothelial cancer.

This receptor carries the CDR3 CASSEGGGYGYTF. The nucleotide sequence is TGTGCCAGCAGTGAAGGCGGAGGCTATGGCTACACCTTC. The V gene is TRBV6-1 and the J gene is TRBJ1-2; confidence is insufficient to name the D gene. According to the germline V gene, CDR1 reads MNHNS and CDR2 reads SASEGT. Trimming at the junction amounts to 1 base on V and 4 bases on J, and the germline ends lie 7 bases apart. From the cysteine through the phenylalanine, the CDR3 covers 13 amino acids. The read is trimmed to its CDR3 DNA, 39 bases read in frame from base 1.